This record looks at one T cell receptor (beta chain) sequence and its context. What it binds is unknown. The data were taken from a study of cytomegalovirus exposure and HLA in healthy donors. Study-wide context: As released early, the data held some 80 million unique TCRs from HLA-typed donors. Study findings and constraints: The majority of CMV-associated TCR beta chains were reported as apparently HLA-restricted in a later analysis.

CDR1 is MDHEN, CDR2 SYDVKM, per germline. The CDR3 runs 15 residues. V shed 3 bases, J shed 7 bases, and the junction held 7 bases outside the gene matches. Primers: 60 Vbeta forward and 13 Jbeta reverse. Original analysis: An analysis that came later counted tens of millions of unique TCR beta chains, around 10 million shared. Sequencing was performed with immunoSEQ multiplex PCR; in TCRdb, only in-frame clones are kept and a portion is missing. The DNA gave D and trimming, while V, J and clone size come from that table. The table lists over 130,000 clones, more than 60% of them singletons. The V gene is TRBV28, the J gene TRBJ1-4; 8 bases match TRBD1. This sequence originates from a woman in her sixties or seventies in good health and CMV-seronegative. Sequences were obtained from PBMCs. DNA of the CDR3: TGTGCCAGCAGTTTTTACCAGGGGGCGGGTGAAAAACTGTTTTTT. This encodes CASSFYQGAGEKLFF.